This TCR beta chain was retrieved from a study of blood T cell repertoires in COVID-19. Sequencing was performed with immunoSEQ multiplex PCR; in TCRdb, only in-frame clones are kept and a portion is missing. This repertoire shows fewer than 200,000 clones, roughly 80% found once; its top ten account for under 4.5%. The CDR3 contains 15 residues. V lost 1 base to trimming and J lost 4 bases; unmatched junction nucleotides: 3. CDR1 is SGHTA and CDR2 is FQGNSA in the germline V gene. Specimen: PBMCs or T cells enriched from blood (not recorded which). This receptor was obtained from a woman aged 45-65 years who had recovered from COVID-19. The chain links TRBV7-2 to TRBJ1-5; 8 bases match TRBD1. CDR3 region: CASSLVRGQNQPQHF. CDR3 DNA sequence: TGTGCCAGCAGCTTAGTCAGGGGGCAGAATCAGCCCCAGCATTTT.